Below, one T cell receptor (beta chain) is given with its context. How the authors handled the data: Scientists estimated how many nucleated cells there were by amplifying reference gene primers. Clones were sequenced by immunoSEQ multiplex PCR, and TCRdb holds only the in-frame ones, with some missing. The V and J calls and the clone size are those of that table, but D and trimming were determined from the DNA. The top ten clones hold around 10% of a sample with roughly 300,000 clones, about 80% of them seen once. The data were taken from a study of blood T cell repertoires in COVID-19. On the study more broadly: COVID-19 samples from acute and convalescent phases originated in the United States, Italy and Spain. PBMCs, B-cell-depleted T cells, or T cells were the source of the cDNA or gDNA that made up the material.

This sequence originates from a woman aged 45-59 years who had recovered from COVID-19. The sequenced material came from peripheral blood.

DNA for the CDR3: TGTGCCAGCAGTTACCGACAGGAGAATTCACCCCTCCACTTT. Protein sequence: CASSYRQENSPLHF. The chain combines TRBV6-2 or TRBV6-3 with TRBJ1-6; tentative D call: TRBD1 (6 bases). CDR1 is MNHEY, CDR2 SVGEGT, per germline. The V and J ends lost 2 bases and 7 bases respectively, with 9 bases between them. The CDR3 runs to 14 residues.